These 7 T cell receptor beta chains share one sample of origin, sequenced in a study of cytomegalovirus exposure and HLA in healthy donors. The PCR was carried out with 60 Vbeta primers and 13 Jbeta primers. The data were produced by immunoSEQ multiplex PCR, yet TCRdb's version contains in-frame clones alone and is incomplete. The data hold 130,000 to 150,000 clones, with roughly 80% observed a single time. Material for sequencing was PBMCs. The receptors here all came from a woman in her 30s in good health and CMV-seronegative.

V and J are TRBV27 and TRBJ2-3; possibly TRBD2 for D (6 bases). The germline V gene has CDR1 MNHEY and CDR2 SMNVEV (reference sequence). The CDR3 contains 14 residues. V was shortened by 3 bases and J by 7 bases, with 14 bases between the two germline ends. As DNA, the CDR3 is TGTGCCAGCAGTTTTGGAAGGAGGGAGAATACGCAGTATTTT. Amino acids: CASSFGRRENTQYF.

The CDR3 spells CASSPDRGLNGYTF. DNA of the CDR3: TGTGCCAGCAGCCCAGACAGGGGGCTTAATGGCTACACCTTC. The chain is built from TRBV27 and TRBJ1-2; TRBD1 matches 10 bases. The CDR3 length is 14 residues. V lost 6 bases, J lost 6 bases, and 7 bases stayed unmatched. Germline assignment: CDR1 MNHEY and CDR2 SMNVEV (reference sequence).

A single count supports this clone. The chain carries TRBV5-1 and TRBJ1-1; 8 bases map to TRBD1. J gave up 0 bases and V 0 bases, and 4 bases lay outside the gene matches. CDR1 and CDR2 (germline): SGHRS, YFSETQ. The CDR3 covers 16 residues. For the CDR3, the DNA is TGCGCCAGCAGCTTGGGGACAGGGTCCTTGAACACTGAAGCTTTCTTT. This sequence encodes CASSLGTGSLNTEAFF.

This chain links TRBV29-1 with TRBJ2-5, with D possibly matching TRBD2 (6 bases). The J call is in doubt because the DNA end fits TRBJ2-7 better. Germline V gene data show CDR1 as SQVTM and CDR2 as ANQGSEA. The CDR3 runs 13 residues. CDR3 sequence: CSVRSEGSYEQYF. The CDR3 DNA reads as TGCAGCGTTCGATCGGAGGGGTCCTACGAGCAGTACTTC.

The CDR3 coding sequence is TGCACCAGCAGCCAGGCGAGACAGGGGGGGGACAATAGCAATCAGCCCCAGCATTTT. Its protein is CTSSQARQGGDNSNQPQHF. This chain uses TRBV1 with TRBJ1-5; the table calls TRBD1, which could not be checked here. TRBV1 is a documented pseudogene. CDR3 length equals 19 residues.

The chain employs TRBV4-3 and TRBJ1-4; 7 nucleotides align to TRBD1. In germline, CDR1 is LGHNA, CDR2 YSLEER. The CDR3 length is 14 residues. V lost 3 bases and J lost 7; bases outside the gene matches: 5. The CDR3 coding sequence is TGCGCCAGCAGCCACACCGGGACAGTTGAAAAACTGTTTTTT. It codes for CASSHTGTVEKLFF.

V usage is TRBV15 and J usage is TRBJ2-1, with 7 bases aligning to TRBD1. Germline trimming cut 5 bases from V and 10 bases from J; bases unmatched to any gene: 8. The CDR3 contains 13 residues. The germline CDR1 and CDR2 sequences are LNHNV and YYDKDF (reference sequence). The CDR3 here is CATSGQTGYEQFF. CDR3 coding DNA: TGTGCCACCAGCGGCCAGACAGGGTACGAGCAGTTCTTC. The whole variable domain, remainder taken from reference TRBV15 and TRBJ2-1, is DAMVIQNPRYQVTQFGKPVTLSCSQTLNHNVMYWYQQKSSQAPKLLFHYYDKDFNNEADTPDNFQSRRPNTSFCFLDIRSPGLGDTAMYLCATSGQTGYEQFFGPGTRLTVL.